The T cell receptor beta chain described here comes from a study of T cell responses to AZD1222 COVID-19 vaccine. Looking at the study overall: Second-dose recipients at about 4 or about 12 weeks were treated as one pooled group. Study-wide points: Females outnumbered males among donors, who were mostly white British; clonal diversity was possibly underestimated. When two AZD1222 doses had been given, Spike-specific TCR breadth and depth rose. Regions left unmutated in variants are reportedly the target of nearly half of spike-specific TCRs.

As concerns this clone: Antigen specificity is unknown.

V shed 4 bases and J shed 3 bases, with 9 bases lying between them. This CDR3 region has 13 residues. Germline CDR1 MNHEY, CDR2 SVGEGT. Method: immunoSEQ multiplex PCR; TCRdb's copy keeps in-frame clones and lacks some. The table has 150,000 or so clones, roughly nine tenths seen once. This specimen consisted of peripheral blood, obtained on day 0 of AZD1222 vaccination. The genes are TRBV6-2 or TRBV6-3 and TRBJ1-1; a weak D match, TRBD1 (5 bases). This clonotype originated in an adult in good health. This chain's CDR3 is CASSFTGYTEAFF. Here the CDR3 DNA reads TGTGCCAGCAGTTTTACAGGTTACACTGAAGCTTTCTTT.